This record covers a single TCR beta chain. Its antigen remains unknown. This entry is derived from a study of T cells in localized non-small cell lung cancer. The study's findings and limits: There was an association of higher blood T cell density with longer overall survival. Measurement of T cell clonality placed uninvolved adjacent lung highest, above the level in tumor. Median approximately 50 top-100 tumor clones were shared with paired adjacent lung.

V was pared by 9 bases and J by 7 bases, with 18 bases between. Germline-derived CDR1 and CDR2 are KGHSH and LQKENI. The CDR3 is 13 residues long. Produced via immunoSEQ multiplex PCR; TCRdb's table is partial and in-frame only. The data contain 30,000 or so clones, about 91% of them singletons. V gene TRBV18 combines with J gene TRBJ1-1; D remains unclear. This receptor was taken from a female donor older than 55 with stage I lung adenocarcinoma. Sample: peripheral blood, taken before any cancer treatment. CDR3 DNA sequence: TGTGCCAGTTCAGAAGGAAAGGAGGGTGAAGCTTTCTTT. Amino acid sequence: CASSEGKEGEAFF.